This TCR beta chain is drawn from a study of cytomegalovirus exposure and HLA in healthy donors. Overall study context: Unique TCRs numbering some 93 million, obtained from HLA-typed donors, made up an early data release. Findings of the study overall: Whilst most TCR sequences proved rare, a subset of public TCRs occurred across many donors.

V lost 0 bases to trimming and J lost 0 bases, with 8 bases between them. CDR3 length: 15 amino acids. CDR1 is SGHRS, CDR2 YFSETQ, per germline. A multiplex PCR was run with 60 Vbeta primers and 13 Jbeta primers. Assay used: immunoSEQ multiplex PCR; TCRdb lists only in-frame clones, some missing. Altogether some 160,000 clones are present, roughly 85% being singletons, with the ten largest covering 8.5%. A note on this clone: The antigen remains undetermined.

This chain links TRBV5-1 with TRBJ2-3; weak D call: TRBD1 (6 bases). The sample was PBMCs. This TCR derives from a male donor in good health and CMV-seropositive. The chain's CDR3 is CASSLVDRSTDTQYF. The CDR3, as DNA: TGCGCCAGCAGCTTGGTGGACAGAAGCACAGATACGCAGTATTTT.